This T cell receptor beta chain emerged from a study of blood T cell repertoires in COVID-19 (dated by TCRdb to 2020 to 2021). Turning to the overall study: The collaborator samples originated in the United States, Italy and Spain and spanned the acute and convalescent phases of COVID-19. A freely available public database, intended as a resource for researchers studying the immune response to SARS-CoV-2, is where the repertoires were released. Samples were obtained from the ongoing ImmuneRACE study (first 160 participants) and from 1,254 subjects provided by 6 global collaborators. HLA class I and class II types, where available, came from metadata supplied by the sample provider rather than from assay-based typing. Nearly every sample came with metadata listing a de-identified subject ID, COVID-19 status, age in years and sex. The prospective study material was composed of cDNA or gDNA derived from T cells, B-cell-depleted T cells, or PBMCs. The dataset comprised deeply sampled blood TCRbeta repertoires from subjects exposed to, actively infected with, or recovered from COVID-19. Broader findings and caveats from the paper: How much clinical and demographic metadata was included differed by source and by participant, and the metadata was provided uncurated.

A word on this clone: Its antigen remains unidentified. Base qualities are not at hand, and no much larger clone is one base apart.

Each collaborating institution followed its own protocols to collect whole blood in K2EDTA tubes. For TCRbeta analysis, collaborators shipped samples as frozen whole blood, isolated PBMCs, or DNA extracted from either of those sample types. The immunoSEQ Assay, a bias-controlled multiplex PCR, was used to amplify TCRbeta CDR3 regions from genomic DNA. As for the original processing: The number of nucleated cells in each sample was estimated by amplification of reference gene primers within the assay. To quantify the absolute abundance of each unique TCRbeta CDR3 rearrangement, sequence reads were collapsed and filtered. For each sample, productive Simpson clonality was calculated as the square root of Simpson's diversity index across productive rearrangements. The table was pulled from immuneACCESS by TCRdb, which kept in-frame rearrangements only. Such tables lose some clones; where checked, under half of the loss comes from unresolved V genes, and the rest has no known cause. V and J calls and clone size are copied from that table; D and trimming were computed from the DNA. This sample is represented by approximately 140,000 clones; approximately 84% of them were singletons. 15% to 20% of the sample belongs to the ten largest clones.

The receptor's source is an elderly woman with acute or convalescent COVID-19. Sequencing was performed on peripheral blood.

The sequenced DNA is TGCGCCAGCAGCCTTAGCGGGAGGGCCCAAGAGACCCAGTACTTC. Its coded protein is CASSLSGRAQETQYF. The chain is made from TRBV5-1 and TRBJ2-5; 11 middle bases align to TRBD2. Its CDR3 holds 15 amino acids, cysteine through phenylalanine. This entry keeps only the CDR3 DNA: 45 bases, framed from base 1. Trimmed from V: 4 bases; trimmed from J: 1 base; junction bases lacking a gene match: 3. The germline V gene yields SGHRS for CDR1 and YFSETQ for CDR2.